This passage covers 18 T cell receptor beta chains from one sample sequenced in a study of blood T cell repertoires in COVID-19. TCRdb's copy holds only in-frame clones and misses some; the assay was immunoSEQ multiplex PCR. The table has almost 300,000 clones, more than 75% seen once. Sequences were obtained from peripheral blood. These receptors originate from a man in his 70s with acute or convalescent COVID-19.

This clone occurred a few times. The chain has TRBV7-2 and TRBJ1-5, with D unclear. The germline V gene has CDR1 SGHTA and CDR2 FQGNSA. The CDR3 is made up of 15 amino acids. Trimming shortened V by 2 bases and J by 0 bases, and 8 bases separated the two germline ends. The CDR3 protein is CASSLSGNSNQPQHF. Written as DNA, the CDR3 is TGTGCCAGCAGCTTATCAGGAAATAGCAATCAGCCCCAGCATTTT. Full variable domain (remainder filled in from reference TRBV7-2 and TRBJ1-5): GAGVSQSPSNKVTEKGKDVELRCDPISGHTALYWYRQSLGQGLEFLIYFQGNSAPDKSGLPSDRFSAERTGGSVSTLTIQRTQQEDSAVYLCASSLSGNSNQPQHFGDGTRLSIL.

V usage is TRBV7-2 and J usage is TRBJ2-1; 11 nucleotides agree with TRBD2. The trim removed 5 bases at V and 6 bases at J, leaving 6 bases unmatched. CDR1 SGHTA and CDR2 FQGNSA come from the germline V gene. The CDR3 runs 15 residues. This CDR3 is CASSVSGGASNEQFF. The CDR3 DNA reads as TGTGCCAGCAGCGTTAGCGGGGGGGCCTCCAATGAGCAGTTCTTC. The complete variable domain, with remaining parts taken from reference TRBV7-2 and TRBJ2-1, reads GAGVSQSPSNKVTEKGKDVELRCDPISGHTALYWYRQSLGQGLEFLIYFQGNSAPDKSGLPSDRFSAERTGGSVSTLTIQRTQQEDSAVYLCASSVSGGASNEQFFGPGTRLTVL.

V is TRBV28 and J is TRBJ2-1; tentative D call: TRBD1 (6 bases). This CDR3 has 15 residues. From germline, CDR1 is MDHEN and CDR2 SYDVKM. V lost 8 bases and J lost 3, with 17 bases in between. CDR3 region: CASQFRGTNYNEQFF. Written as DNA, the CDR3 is TGTGCCAGCCAGTTTAGGGGGACAAACTACAATGAGCAGTTCTTC.

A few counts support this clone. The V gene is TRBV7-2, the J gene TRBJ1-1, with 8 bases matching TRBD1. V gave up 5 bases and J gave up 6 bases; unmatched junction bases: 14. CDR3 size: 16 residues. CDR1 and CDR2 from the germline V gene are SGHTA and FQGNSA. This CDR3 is CASSPRTGYITAEAFF. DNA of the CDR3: TGTGCCAGCAGCCCCAGGACAGGGTATATCACTGCTGAAGCTTTCTTT.

This CDR3 is CATNAGGRRAGELFF. CDR3 coding DNA: TGTGCCACAAACGCGGGGGGAAGGAGGGCCGGGGAGCTGTTTTTT. This sequence joins TRBV10-3 and TRBJ2-2, with TRBD2 matching over 8 bases. This CDR3 is 15 amino acids long. Trimming at V came to 10 bases and at J to 6 bases, leaving 13 bases not matched to a gene. The germline CDR1 and CDR2 sequences are ENHRY and SYGVKD.

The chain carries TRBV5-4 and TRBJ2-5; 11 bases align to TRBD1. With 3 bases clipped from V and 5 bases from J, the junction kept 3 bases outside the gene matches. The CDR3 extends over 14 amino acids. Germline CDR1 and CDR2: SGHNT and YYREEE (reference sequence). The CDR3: CASSWTGGGETQYF. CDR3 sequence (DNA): TGTGCCAGCAGCTGGACAGGGGGCGGGGAGACCCAGTACTTC.

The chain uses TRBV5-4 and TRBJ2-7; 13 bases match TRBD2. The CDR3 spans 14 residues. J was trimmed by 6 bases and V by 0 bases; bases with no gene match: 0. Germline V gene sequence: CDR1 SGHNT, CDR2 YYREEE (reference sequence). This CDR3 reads CASSLGLAGGEQYF. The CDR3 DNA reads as TGTGCCAGCAGCTTGGGACTAGCGGGAGGCGAGCAGTACTTC.

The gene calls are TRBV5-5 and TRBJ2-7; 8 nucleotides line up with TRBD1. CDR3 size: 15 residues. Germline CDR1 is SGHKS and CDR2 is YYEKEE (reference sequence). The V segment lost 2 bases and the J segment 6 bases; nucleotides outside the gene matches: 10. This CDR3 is CASSFLGQGALEQYF. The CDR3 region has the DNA TGTGCCAGCAGCTTTTTGGGGCAGGGGGCTCTCGAGCAGTACTTC.

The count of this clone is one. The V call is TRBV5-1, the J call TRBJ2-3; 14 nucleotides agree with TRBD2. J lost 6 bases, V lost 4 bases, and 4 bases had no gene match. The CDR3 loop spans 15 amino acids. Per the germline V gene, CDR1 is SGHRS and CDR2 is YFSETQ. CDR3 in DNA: TGCGCCAGCAGCGCAGGACTAGCGGGAGGTGATACGCAGTATTTT. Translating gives CASSAGLAGGDTQYF.

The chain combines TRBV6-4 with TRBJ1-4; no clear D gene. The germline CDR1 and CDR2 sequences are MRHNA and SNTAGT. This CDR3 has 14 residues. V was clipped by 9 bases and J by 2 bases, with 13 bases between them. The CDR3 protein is CARVEGGTNEKLFF. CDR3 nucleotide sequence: TGTGCCAGAGTTGAGGGAGGCACTAATGAAAAACTGTTTTTT.

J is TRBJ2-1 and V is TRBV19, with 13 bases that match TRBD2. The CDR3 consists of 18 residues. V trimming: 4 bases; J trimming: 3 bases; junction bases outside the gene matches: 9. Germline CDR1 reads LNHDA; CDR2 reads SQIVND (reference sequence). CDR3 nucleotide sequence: TGTGCCAGTAGTAGCGAAGCTCGACTAGCGGGGGGCTACAATGAGCAGTTCTTC. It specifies CASSSEARLAGGYNEQFF.

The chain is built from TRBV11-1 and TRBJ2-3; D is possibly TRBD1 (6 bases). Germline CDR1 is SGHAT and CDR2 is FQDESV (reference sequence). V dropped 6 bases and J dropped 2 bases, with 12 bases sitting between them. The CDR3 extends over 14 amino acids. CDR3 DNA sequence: TGTGCCAGCAGATGGGGGCCACTCACAGATACGCAGTATTTT. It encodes CASRWGPLTDTQYF.

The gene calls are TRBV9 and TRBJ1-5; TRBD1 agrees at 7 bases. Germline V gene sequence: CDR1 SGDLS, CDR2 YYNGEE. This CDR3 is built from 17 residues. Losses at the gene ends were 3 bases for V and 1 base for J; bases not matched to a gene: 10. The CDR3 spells CASSAPRQGSSNQPQHF. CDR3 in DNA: TGTGCCAGCAGCGCACCGCGACAGGGATCCAGCAATCAGCCCCAGCATTTT.

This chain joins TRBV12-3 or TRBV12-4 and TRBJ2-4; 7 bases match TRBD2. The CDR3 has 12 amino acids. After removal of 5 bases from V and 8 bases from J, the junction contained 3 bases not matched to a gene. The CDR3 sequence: CASSGRGDIQYF. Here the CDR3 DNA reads TGTGCCAGCAGTGGCCGGGGGGACATTCAGTACTTC.

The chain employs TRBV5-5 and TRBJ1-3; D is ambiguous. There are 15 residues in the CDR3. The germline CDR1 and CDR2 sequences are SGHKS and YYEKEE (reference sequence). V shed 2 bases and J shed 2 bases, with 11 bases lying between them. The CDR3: CASSLGYGAGNTIYF. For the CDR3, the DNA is TGTGCCAGCAGCTTAGGATACGGAGCTGGAAACACCATATATTTT.

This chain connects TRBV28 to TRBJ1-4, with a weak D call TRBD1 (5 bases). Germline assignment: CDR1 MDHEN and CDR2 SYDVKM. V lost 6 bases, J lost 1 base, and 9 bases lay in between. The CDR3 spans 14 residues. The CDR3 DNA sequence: TGTGCCAGCAGAAACCAGGGAACTAATGAAAAACTGTTTTTT. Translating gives CASRNQGTNEKLFF.

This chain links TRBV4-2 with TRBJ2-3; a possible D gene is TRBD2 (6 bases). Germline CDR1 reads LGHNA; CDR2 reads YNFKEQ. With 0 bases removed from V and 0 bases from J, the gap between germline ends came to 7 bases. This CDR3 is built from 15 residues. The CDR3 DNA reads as TGTGCCAGCAGCCAAGAGGCGGGGAGCACAGATACGCAGTATTTT. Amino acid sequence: CASSQEAGSTDTQYF.

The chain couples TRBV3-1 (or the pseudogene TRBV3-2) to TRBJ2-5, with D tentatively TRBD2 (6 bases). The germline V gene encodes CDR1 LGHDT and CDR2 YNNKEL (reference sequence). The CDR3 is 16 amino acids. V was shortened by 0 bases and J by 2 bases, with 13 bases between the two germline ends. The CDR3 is CASSQERLAVQETQYF. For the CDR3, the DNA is TGTGCCAGCAGCCAAGAAAGGTTAGCGGTACAAGAGACCCAGTACTTC.